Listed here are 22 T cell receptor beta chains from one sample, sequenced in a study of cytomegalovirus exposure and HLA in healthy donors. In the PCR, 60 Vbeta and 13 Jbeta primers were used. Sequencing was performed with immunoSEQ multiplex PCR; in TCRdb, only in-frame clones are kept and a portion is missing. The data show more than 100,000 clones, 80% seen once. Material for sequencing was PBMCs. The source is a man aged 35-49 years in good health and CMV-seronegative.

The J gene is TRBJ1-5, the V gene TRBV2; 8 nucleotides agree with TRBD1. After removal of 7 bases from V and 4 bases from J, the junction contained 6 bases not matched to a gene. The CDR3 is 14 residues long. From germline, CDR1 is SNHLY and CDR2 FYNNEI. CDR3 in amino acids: CASTLTGANQPQHF. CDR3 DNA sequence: TGTGCCAGCACTTTGACAGGGGCAAATCAGCCCCAGCATTTT.

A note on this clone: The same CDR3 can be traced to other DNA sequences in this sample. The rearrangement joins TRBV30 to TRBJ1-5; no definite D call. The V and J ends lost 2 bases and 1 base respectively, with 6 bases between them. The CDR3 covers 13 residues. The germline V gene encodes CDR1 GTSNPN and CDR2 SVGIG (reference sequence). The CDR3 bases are TGTGCCTGGAGTAGAGGGAGCAATCAGCCCCAGCATTTT. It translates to CAWSRGSNQPQHF.

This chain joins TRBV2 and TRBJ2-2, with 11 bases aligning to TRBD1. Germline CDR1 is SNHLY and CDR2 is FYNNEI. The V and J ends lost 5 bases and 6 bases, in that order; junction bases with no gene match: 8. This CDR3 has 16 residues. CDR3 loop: CASSSSGTGGPGELFF. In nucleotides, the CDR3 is TGTGCCAGCAGTTCCTCCGGGACAGGGGGGCCCGGGGAGCTGTTTTTT.

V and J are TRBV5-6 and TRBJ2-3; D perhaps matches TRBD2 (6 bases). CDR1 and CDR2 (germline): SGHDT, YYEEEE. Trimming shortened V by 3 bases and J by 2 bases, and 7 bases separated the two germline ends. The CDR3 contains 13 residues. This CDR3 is CASSWGVTDTQYF. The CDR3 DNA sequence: TGTGCCAGCAGCTGGGGGGTCACAGATACGCAGTATTTT.

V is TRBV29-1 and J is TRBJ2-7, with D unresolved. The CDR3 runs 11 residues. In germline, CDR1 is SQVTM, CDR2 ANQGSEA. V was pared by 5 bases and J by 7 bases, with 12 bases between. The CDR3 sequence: CSVIILFEQYF. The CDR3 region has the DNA TGCAGCGTTATCATACTTTTTGAGCAGTACTTC.

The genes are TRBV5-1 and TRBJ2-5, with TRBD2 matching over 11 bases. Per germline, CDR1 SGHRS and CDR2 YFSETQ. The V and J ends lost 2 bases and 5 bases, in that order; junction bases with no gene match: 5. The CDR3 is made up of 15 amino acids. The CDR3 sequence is CASSFTSGGSETQYF. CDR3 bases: TGCGCCAGCAGCTTCACTAGCGGGGGCTCGGAGACCCAGTACTTC.

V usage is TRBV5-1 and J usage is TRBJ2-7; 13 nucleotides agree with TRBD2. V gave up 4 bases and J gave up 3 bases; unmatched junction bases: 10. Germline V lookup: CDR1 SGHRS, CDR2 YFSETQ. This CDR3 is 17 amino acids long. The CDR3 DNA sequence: TGCGCCAGCAGCAGGGTACCGGGACTAGCGGGAAACTACGAGCAGTACTTC. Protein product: CASSRVPGLAGNYEQYF.

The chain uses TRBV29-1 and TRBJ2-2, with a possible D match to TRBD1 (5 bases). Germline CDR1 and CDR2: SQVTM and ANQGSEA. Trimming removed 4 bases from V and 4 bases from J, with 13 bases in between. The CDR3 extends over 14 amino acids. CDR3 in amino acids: CSVGGLASTGELFF. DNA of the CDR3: TGCAGCGTTGGGGGCCTTGCGAGCACCGGGGAGCTGTTTTTT.

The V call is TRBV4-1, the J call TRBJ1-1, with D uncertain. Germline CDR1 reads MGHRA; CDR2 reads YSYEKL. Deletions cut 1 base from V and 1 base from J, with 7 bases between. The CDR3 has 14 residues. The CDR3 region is CASSQGLRNTEAFF. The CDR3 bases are TGCGCCAGCAGCCAAGGACTGCGGAACACTGAAGCTTTCTTT.

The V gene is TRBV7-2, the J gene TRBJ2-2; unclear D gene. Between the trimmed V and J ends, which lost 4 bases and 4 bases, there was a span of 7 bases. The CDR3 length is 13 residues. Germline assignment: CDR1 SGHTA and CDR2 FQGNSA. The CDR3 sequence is CASSSRSTGELFF. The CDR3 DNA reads TGTGCCAGCAGCTCCCGGAGCACCGGGGAGCTGTTTTTT.

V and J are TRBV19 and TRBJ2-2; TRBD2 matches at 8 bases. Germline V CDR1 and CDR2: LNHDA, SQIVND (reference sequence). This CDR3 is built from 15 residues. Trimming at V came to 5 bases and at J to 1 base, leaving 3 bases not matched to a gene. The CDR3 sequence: CASSPGGENTGELFF. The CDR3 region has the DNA TGTGCCAGTAGTCCCGGGGGGGAGAACACCGGGGAGCTGTTTTTT.

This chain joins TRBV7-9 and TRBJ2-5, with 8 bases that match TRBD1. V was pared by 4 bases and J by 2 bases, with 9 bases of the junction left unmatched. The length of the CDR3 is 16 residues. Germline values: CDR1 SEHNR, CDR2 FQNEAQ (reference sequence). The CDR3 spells CASSSYGTGRQETQYF. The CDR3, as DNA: TGTGCCAGCAGCTCCTACGGGACAGGCCGGCAAGAGACCCAGTACTTC. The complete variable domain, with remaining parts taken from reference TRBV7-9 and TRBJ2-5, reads DTGVSQNPRHKITKRGQNVTFRCDPISEHNRLYWYRQTLGQGPEFLTYFQNEAQLEKSRLLSDRFSAERPKGSFSTLEIQRTEQGDSAMYLCASSSYGTGRQETQYFGPGTRLLVL.

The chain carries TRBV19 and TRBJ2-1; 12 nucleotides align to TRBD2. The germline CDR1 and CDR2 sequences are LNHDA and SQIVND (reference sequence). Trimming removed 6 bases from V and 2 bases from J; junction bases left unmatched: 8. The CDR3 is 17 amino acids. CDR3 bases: TGTGCCAGTAGCCAGGATCCTAGCGGGGGGGCCTACAATGAGCAGTTCTTC. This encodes CASSQDPSGGAYNEQFF. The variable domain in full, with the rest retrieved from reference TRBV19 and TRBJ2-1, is DGGITQSPKYLFRKEGQNVTLSCEQNLNHDAMYWYRQDPGQGLRLIYYSQIVNDFQKGDIAEGYSVSREKKESFPLTVTSAQKNPTAFYLCASSQDPSGGAYNEQFFGPGTRLTVL.

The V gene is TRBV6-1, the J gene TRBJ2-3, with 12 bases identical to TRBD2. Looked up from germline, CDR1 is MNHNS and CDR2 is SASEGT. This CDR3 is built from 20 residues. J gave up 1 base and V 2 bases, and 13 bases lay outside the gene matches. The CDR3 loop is CASSERLGLAGGRRTDTQYF. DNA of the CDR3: TGTGCCAGCAGTGAAAGGTTAGGGCTAGCGGGGGGGCGGCGCACAGATACGCAGTATTTT.

The CDR3 spells CAWTEGGPHNSPLHF. CDR3 coding DNA: TGTGCCTGGACCGAGGGGGGGCCCCATAATTCACCCCTCCACTTT. The genes are TRBV30 and TRBJ1-6; D is possibly TRBD1 (6 bases). The CDR3 extends over 15 amino acids. V shed 4 bases and J shed 5 bases, with 15 bases lying between them. CDR1 and CDR2 (germline): GTSNPN, SVGIG (reference sequence).

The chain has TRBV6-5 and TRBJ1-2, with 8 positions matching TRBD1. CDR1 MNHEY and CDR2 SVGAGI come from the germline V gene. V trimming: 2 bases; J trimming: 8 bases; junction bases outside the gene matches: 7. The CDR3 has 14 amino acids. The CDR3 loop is CASSYLRQGYGYTF. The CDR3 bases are TGTGCCAGCAGTTACCTACGACAGGGGTACGGCTACACCTTC.

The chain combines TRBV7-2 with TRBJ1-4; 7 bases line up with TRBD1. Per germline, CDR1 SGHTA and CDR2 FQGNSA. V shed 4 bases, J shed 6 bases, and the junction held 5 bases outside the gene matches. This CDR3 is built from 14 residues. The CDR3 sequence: CASSSGGFDEKLFF. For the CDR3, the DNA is TGTGCCAGCAGCTCAGGGGGGTTTGATGAAAAACTGTTTTTT.

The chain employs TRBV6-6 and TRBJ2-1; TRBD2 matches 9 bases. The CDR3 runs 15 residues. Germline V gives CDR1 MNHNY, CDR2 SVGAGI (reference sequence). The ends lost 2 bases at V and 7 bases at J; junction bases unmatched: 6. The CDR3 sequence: CASSYVRGGANEQFF. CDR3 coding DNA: TGTGCCAGCAGTTACGTTCGCGGGGGGGCTAATGAGCAGTTCTTC.

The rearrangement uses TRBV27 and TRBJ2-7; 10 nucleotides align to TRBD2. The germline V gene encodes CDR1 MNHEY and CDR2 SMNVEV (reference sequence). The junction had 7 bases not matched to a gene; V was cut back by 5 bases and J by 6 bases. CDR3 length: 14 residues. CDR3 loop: CASSPETSGREQYF. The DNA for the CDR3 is TGTGCCAGCAGTCCAGAGACTAGCGGGCGCGAGCAGTACTTC.

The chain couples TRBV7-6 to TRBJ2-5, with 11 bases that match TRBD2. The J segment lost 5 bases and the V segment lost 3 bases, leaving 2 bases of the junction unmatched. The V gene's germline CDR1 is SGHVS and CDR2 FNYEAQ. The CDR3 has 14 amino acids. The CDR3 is CASSFSGRAETQYF. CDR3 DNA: TGTGCCAGCAGCTTTAGCGGGAGGGCGGAGACCCAGTACTTC.

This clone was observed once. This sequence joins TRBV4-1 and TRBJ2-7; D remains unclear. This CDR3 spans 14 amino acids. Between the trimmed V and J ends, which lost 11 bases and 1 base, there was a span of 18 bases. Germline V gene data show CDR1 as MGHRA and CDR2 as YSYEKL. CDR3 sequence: CARVTVASSYEQYF. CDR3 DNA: TGCGCCCGCGTCACGGTTGCCTCGTCCTACGAGCAGTACTTC.

CDR3 protein: CASSYALAGGPDTQYF. CDR3 DNA: TGTGCCAGCAGTTACGCCTTAGCGGGGGGGCCAGATACGCAGTATTTT. This chain links TRBV6-6 with TRBJ2-3; the match to TRBD2 covers 11 bases. The CDR3 sequence is 16 residues long. Germline lookup yields CDR1 MNHNY and CDR2 SVGAGI (reference sequence). J was trimmed by 4 bases and V by 2 bases; bases with no gene match: 5.